Shown below are 21 T cell receptor beta chains from a single sample sequenced in a study of blood T cell repertoires in COVID-19. The method was immunoSEQ multiplex PCR; TCRdb's version includes in-frame clones alone and lacks a portion of them. The sample carries 210,000 or so clones, around 84% recorded once. The material sequenced was peripheral blood. Source of these receptors: a woman older than 75 with active or convalescent COVID-19.

This clone has at least ten counts. V and J are TRBV21-1 and TRBJ1-1; no check of the table's D call, TRBD1, against the DNA was made. TRBV21-1 is flagged as a pseudogene. This CDR3 is built from 15 residues. CDR3 coding DNA: TGTGCCAGCAGCAAAACCGGGACAGCGAACACTGAAGCTTTCTTT. Its protein product is CASSKTGTANTEAFF.

The table lists this clone with a few counts. The V gene is TRBV7-6, the J gene TRBJ2-1; D is perhaps TRBD1 (7 bases). CDR3 length equals 15 residues. CDR1 and CDR2 from the germline V gene are SGHVS and FNYEAQ. Between the trimmed V and J ends, which lost 5 bases and 6 bases, there was a span of 17 bases. The CDR3 DNA sequence: TGTGCCAGCAGCCTCGGGACTCACAGGGGCAATGAGCAGTTCTTC. Amino acids: CASSLGTHRGNEQFF.

The chain couples TRBV6-2 or TRBV6-3 to TRBJ1-5; TRBD1 is a possible D gene (5 bases). The CDR3 runs 14 residues. V was pared by 5 bases and J by 5 bases, with 13 bases between. Germline V gives CDR1 MNHEY, CDR2 SVGEGT. CDR3 nucleotides: TGTGCCAGCAGTAGGGCAGGGTTCTATCAGCCCCAGCATTTT. Translated: CASSRAGFYQPQHF.

The chain links TRBV4-3 to TRBJ1-1; a possible D gene is TRBD1 (6 bases). The CDR3 spans 13 residues. Germline V CDR1 and CDR2: LGHNA, YSLEER. V lost 4 bases to trimming and J lost 0 bases, with 6 bases between them. This chain's CDR3 is CASSRTVNTEAFF. The CDR3 DNA is TGCGCCAGCAGCCGGACAGTGAACACTGAAGCTTTCTTT.

The rearrangement uses TRBV7-2 and TRBJ1-2; D unclear. Trimming removed 1 base from V and 7 bases from J, with 13 bases in between. The CDR3 is 14 amino acids. CDR1 and CDR2 from the germline V gene are SGHTA and FQGNSA. CDR3 amino acids: CASSLEMESGGYTF. CDR3 nucleotides: TGTGCCAGCAGCTTAGAGATGGAATCGGGTGGCTACACCTTC.

The chain couples TRBV15 to TRBJ1-3; 7 bases map to TRBD1. Germline V gives CDR1 LNHNV, CDR2 YYDKDF (reference sequence). The V gene end was trimmed by 1 base and the J gene end by 2 bases; junction bases not matched to a gene: 5. The CDR3 consists of 16 residues. CDR3 amino acids: CATSRGQQGTGNTIYF. The CDR3 DNA sequence: TGTGCCACCAGCAGAGGACAACAGGGGACTGGAAACACCATATATTTT.

The rearrangement uses TRBV7-2 and TRBJ1-5; TRBD1 agrees at 7 bases. With V trimmed by 3 bases and J by 3 bases, 2 bases remained unmatched. CDR1 and CDR2 from the germline V gene are SGHTA and FQGNSA. The length of the CDR3 is 14 residues. The CDR3: CASSFDRANQPQHF. The CDR3 bases are TGTGCCAGCAGCTTTGACAGGGCCAATCAGCCCCAGCATTTT.

This sequence joins TRBV23-1 and TRBJ1-1; no reliable D call. TRBV23-1 is annotated as an ORF whose role is uncertain. The CDR3 is made up of 15 amino acids. V was shortened by 2 bases and J by 2 bases, with 12 bases between the two germline ends. The CDR3 region has the DNA TGCGCCAGCAGTCAACTCCCCGCGGTCAACACTGAAGCTTTCTTT. Amino acid sequence: CASSQLPAVNTEAFF.

This clone was seen once. The V and J genes are TRBV18 and TRBJ1-2; D remains ambiguous. This CDR3 contains 15 residues. Trimming pared 0 bases from V and 4 bases from J, leaving 12 bases between. Germline V gene lookup returns CDR1 KGHSH and CDR2 LQKENI. CDR3 bases: TGTGCCAGCTCACCACCCCAATTGGGGAGCTATGGCTACACCTTC. It is translated as CASSPPQLGSYGYTF.

The V and J genes are TRBV5-6 and TRBJ1-4, with 9 bases lining up with TRBD1. The V gene end was trimmed by 4 bases and the J gene end by 4 bases; junction bases not matched to a gene: 5. This CDR3 is 15 amino acids long. CDR1 and CDR2 from the germline V gene are SGHDT and YYEEEE. The chain's CDR3 is CASSAWTGVNEKLFF. In DNA form, the CDR3 reads TGTGCCAGCAGCGCCTGGACAGGGGTTAATGAAAAACTGTTTTTT.

This clone was observed a few times. The gene calls are TRBV4-3 and TRBJ1-1; no clear D. The CDR3 contains 13 residues. Between the trimmed V and J ends, which lost 0 bases and 1 base, there was a span of 3 bases. Germline V lookup: CDR1 LGHNA, CDR2 YSLEER. The CDR3 sequence: CASSQDRNTEAFF. The CDR3 DNA follows: TGCGCCAGCAGCCAAGACAGGAACACTGAAGCTTTCTTT.

This clone has just one count. The chain is built from TRBV10-3 and TRBJ1-6; D is ambiguous. The CDR3 sequence is 13 residues long. V was trimmed by 4 bases and J by 6 bases, leaving 7 bases between them. Germline V CDR1 and CDR2: ENHRY, SYGVKD. CDR3 in amino acids: CAISGAINSPLHF. CDR3 bases: TGTGCCATCAGTGGGGCCATTAATTCACCCCTCCACTTT.

J is TRBJ2-3 and V is TRBV7-2; D not resolved. The CDR3 contains 14 residues. Trimming shortened V by 4 bases and J by 4 bases, and 12 bases separated the two germline ends. In germline, CDR1 is SGHTA, CDR2 FQGNSA. CDR3 sequence (DNA): TGTGCCAGCAGCTATACCCCAGTGGCAGATACGCAGTATTTT. As protein: CASSYTPVADTQYF.

The chain carries TRBV7-9 and TRBJ2-7; 8 positions match TRBD2. With V trimmed by 1 base and J by 6 bases, 8 bases remained unmatched. In germline, CDR1 is SEHNR, CDR2 FQNEAQ (reference sequence). This CDR3 comprises 15 residues. The CDR3 sequence: CASSLERGLASEQYF. CDR3 DNA: TGTGCCAGCAGCTTAGAACGCGGACTAGCATCCGAGCAGTACTTC.

On this clone: Additional DNA sequences in this sample encode the identical CDR3. V gene TRBV5-1 combines with J gene TRBJ2-5; 8 bases align to TRBD2. V dropped 0 bases and J dropped 5; count of bases not matched to a gene: 0. CDR3 length: 13 residues. Germline CDR1 and CDR2: SGHRS and YFSETQ. The CDR3 sequence is CASSLAGGETQYF. For the CDR3, the DNA is TGCGCCAGCAGCTTGGCGGGGGGGGAGACCCAGTACTTC.

The chain carries TRBV2 and TRBJ1-6; D might be TRBD1 (5 bases). Germline V gene data show CDR1 as SNHLY and CDR2 as FYNNEI. CDR3 size: 15 residues. V dropped 3 bases and J dropped 6 bases, with 12 bases sitting between them. CDR3 loop: CASSDTGGGNSPLHF. The CDR3 DNA reads TGTGCCAGCAGTGACACCGGGGGTGGTAATTCACCCCTCCACTTT. The variable domain in full, with the rest retrieved from reference TRBV2 and TRBJ1-6, is EPEVTQTPSHQVTQMGQEVILRCVPISNHLYFYWYRQILGQKVEFLVSFYNNEISEKSEIFDDQFSVERPDGSNFTLKIRSTKLEDSAMYFCASSDTGGGNSPLHFGNGTRLTVT.

This rearrangement joins TRBV18 to TRBJ1-6; the D gene is possibly TRBD1 (5 bases). Trimming cost V 3 bases and J 9 bases, with 12 bases left between them. Germline CDR1 and CDR2: KGHSH and LQKENI. There are 14 residues in the CDR3. CDR3 DNA sequence: TGTGCCAGCTCACCCCTAGACAGTGCTTCACCCCTCCACTTT. Encoded protein: CASSPLDSASPLHF.

Only one count was recorded for this clone. A junction boundary mismatches the germline segment, possibly from a read error. V usage is TRBV7-9 and J usage is TRBJ2-1, with 11 bases aligning to TRBD2. Germline V gene lookup returns CDR1 SEHNR and CDR2 FQNEAQ (reference sequence). The CDR3 is made up of 14 amino acids. The CDR3 bases are TGTGCCAGCAGCATAGCGGGGGGGCCGACTGAGCAGTTCTTC. This sequence encodes CASSIAGGPTEQFF.

The V call is TRBV5-1, the J call TRBJ2-5; 9 bases fit TRBD1. The V gene's germline CDR1 is SGHRS and CDR2 YFSETQ. This CDR3 is 14 amino acids long. Trimming took 4 bases from V and 1 from J; bases not matched to a gene: 2. The CDR3 DNA reads as TGCGCCAGCAGCAGGGACAGGGCCCAAGAGACCCAGTACTTC. It codes for CASSRDRAQETQYF.

This chain links TRBV11-2 with TRBJ1-3; D not certain. Germline values: CDR1 SGHAT, CDR2 FQNNGV. This CDR3 has 15 amino acids. Trimming removed 1 base from V and 0 bases from J, with 7 bases in between. CDR3 residues: CASSLALASGNTIYF. CDR3 sequence (DNA): TGTGCCAGCAGCTTAGCGTTAGCCTCTGGAAACACCATATATTTT.

This clone was seen just once. This rearrangement joins TRBV19 to TRBJ2-7; 8 bases agree with TRBD2. The trim removed 8 bases at V and 0 bases at J, leaving 12 bases unmatched. Germline V gene lookup returns CDR1 LNHDA and CDR2 SQIVND (reference sequence). The CDR3 consists of 16 residues. The CDR3 sequence: CASGKGVAGSSYEQYF. The CDR3 nucleotides are TGTGCCAGTGGGAAGGGGGTAGCGGGAAGCTCCTACGAGCAGTACTTC.